The clone carrying this T cell receptor (beta chain) came up a few times. Its antigen is as yet unknown. The CDR3 loop spans 10 amino acids. V lost 6 bases and J 9 bases, leaving 9 bases between the germline ends. Germline assignment: CDR1 DFQATT and CDR2 SNEGSKA (reference sequence). Every bit of the isolated RNA underwent reverse transcription, so sequencing read expressed TCRB transcripts. Repertoires were generated with immunoSEQ multiplex PCR, while TCRdb's copy carries only in-frame clones and drops some. The data hold 350,000 to 400,000 clones, with roughly an eighth observed a single time. Each of the CD4+ naive, central memory, regulatory and stem cell-like memory populations was sorted via CD45RO/CCR7/CD25/CD127/CD95/CD27. This record belongs to a study of beta chain features in type 1 diabetes. Study-wide results and limits: People with Type 1 diabetes carried modestly yet significantly shorter TCRB CDR3s in all four CD4+ subsets. Type 1 diabetes patients showed fewer insertions and more deletions at VDJ junctions. PCR might pick shorter templates more often, in the same way for patients and controls.

Sequencing was performed on naive CD4+ T cells from blood. The rearrangement joins TRBV20-1 to TRBJ2-1; the D is unclear. The origin of this receptor is a young woman with type 1 diabetes. The DNA for the CDR3 is TGCAGTGCCCAGCACAGTGAGCAGTTCTTC. Encoded protein: CSAQHSEQFF.